This TCR beta chain was recorded in a study of CD8+ T cells in alopecia areata. Study-wide results and limits: TCR sharing across patients was less clear than in mice, possibly HLA-related.

RNA was isolated and reverse transcribed to cDNA, the sequencing template. Data came from immunoSEQ multiplex PCR; TCRdb stores just in-frame clones and leaves some out. The sample holds 180,000 or so clones, around 49% seen once. The CDR3 totals 16 residues. CDR1 is SGHVS and CDR2 is FQNEAQ in the germline V gene. V was pared by 5 bases and J by 0 bases, with 7 bases of the junction left unmatched. Regarding treatment: oral pan-JAK inhibitor, 5-10 mg twice daily. Obtained from alopecia areata patients were lesional scalp punch biopsies along with peripheral blood. This clone was seen a handful of times. Its antigen is still unknown.

The TCR was taken from a human donor with alopecia areata. This sample comprised CD8+ T cells sorted from blood, obtained at week 52, from a patient treated with tofacitinib. The chain links TRBV7-8 to TRBJ2-3; 8 nucleotides line up with TRBD2. The CDR3: CASSRGGRSSTDTQYF. CDR3 bases: TGTGCCAGCAGCCGGGGGGGCCGATCTAGCACAGATACGCAGTATTTT.